What follows are 22 T cell receptor beta chains derived from one specimen sequenced in a study of T cell clonality in common variable immunodeficiency. Repertoires were generated with immunoSEQ multiplex PCR, while TCRdb's copy carries only in-frame clones and drops some. The sample yields around 81,000 clones, without any singletons. The sequenced sample consisted of peripheral blood mononuclear cells. The source of these receptors is a person aged 18 to 75 in good health.

In its sample, this clone was seen many times. Read data end 3 residues before the CDR3 end; the end is taken from the germline J gene. The chain uses TRBV4-1 and TRBJ2-2; possible D gene TRBD1, 6 bases. V shed 0 bases and J shed 5 bases, with 10 bases lying between them. The CDR3 contains 15 residues. Germline values: CDR1 MGHRA, CDR2 YSYEKL. Partial CDR3 DNA: TGCGCCAGCAGCCAAGAACAGGGAACTACCGGGGAG. This sequence encodes CASSQEQGTTGE. The full CDR3 protein reads CASSQEQGTTGELFF.

This clone was found many times. The read gets to within 3 residues of the CDR3 end, and the germline J gene fills in the rest. The V and J genes are TRBV20-1 and TRBJ2-7; 15 bases line up with TRBD2. From germline, CDR1 is DFQATT and CDR2 SNEGSKA (reference sequence). V shed 5 bases and J 5 bases; nucleotides not matched to a gene: 16. The CDR3 runs 18 residues. Incomplete CDR3 DNA: TGCAGTGCTCGGCCGGGACTAGCGGGAGGACAGGGGTTCCACGAG. Translation gives CSARPGLAGGQGFHE. Given in full, the CDR3 is CSARPGLAGGQGFHEQYF.

This clone was detected many times. An end of the junction differs from the germline gene, which may be a read error. The CDR3 goes on 3 residues after the read ends, and that part is filled in from the germline J gene. This sequence joins TRBV4-2 and TRBJ1-4, with D tentatively TRBD1 (5 bases). This CDR3 is built from 16 residues. Germline V lookup: CDR1 LGHNA, CDR2 YNFKEQ. The sequenced part of the CDR3 DNA is TGCGCCAGCAGCCAAGGGAGGGGCGCAACTAATGAAAAA. This gives the protein CASSQGRGATNEK. The CDR3 in its entirety is CASSQGRGATNEKLFF.

This clone came up many times. Coverage ceases 3 residues before the CDR3 finishes, and the germline J gene fills in the end. The V gene is TRBV5-1, the J gene TRBJ1-4, with TRBD1 matching 7 bases. CDR1 SGHRS and CDR2 YFSETQ come from the germline V gene. This CDR3 contains 15 residues. V lost 1 base, J lost 7 bases, and 7 bases stayed unmatched. Incomplete CDR3 DNA: TGCGCCAGCAGCTTGAAAGAGACAGGGCCTGAAAAA. Its protein product is CASSLKETGPEK. The whole CDR3 reads CASSLKETGPEKLFF.

This clone was seen at least ten times. The observed sequence ends 3 residues before the CDR3 terminus, with the missing tail filled in from the germline J gene. V and J are TRBV20-1 and TRBJ2-3; D is possibly TRBD1 (6 bases). Per the germline V gene, CDR1 is DFQATT and CDR2 is SNEGSKA (reference sequence). CDR3 size: 14 residues. V dropped 4 bases and J dropped 8 bases, with 19 bases sitting between them. The DNA read from the CDR3 is TGCAGTGCTACGGGACCTTGGGCACAGGGTACG. Translation: CSATGPWAQGT. The CDR3, in full, reads CSATGPWAQGTQYF.

This clone has ten or more counts. The read falls 3 residues short of the CDR3 end, and the missing part is taken from the germline J gene. The rearrangement joins TRBV3-1 (or the pseudogene TRBV3-2) to TRBJ1-1, with a possible D match to TRBD1 (6 bases). Looked up from germline, CDR1 is LGHDT and CDR2 is YNNKEL (reference sequence). V was cut by 0 bases and J by 0 bases, with 17 bases left in between. This CDR3 region has 18 residues. CDR3 residues: CASSQERPNDRLNTEAFF. The CDR3 bases that were read are TGTGCCAGCAGCCAAGAACGCCCGAACGACAGGTTGAACACTGAA.

This clone has ten or more counts. The CDR3 is cut off 3 residues early in the read; its end comes from the germline J gene. The genes are TRBV7-2 and TRBJ2-7; 8 positions agree with TRBD2. V shed 7 bases and J 2 bases; nucleotides not matched to a gene: 10. Germline values: CDR1 SGHTA, CDR2 FQGNSA. The CDR3 consists of 15 residues. CDR3: CASTPDTSGAYEQYF. CDR3 DNA (partial): TGTGCCAGCACCCCGGACACTAGCGGAGCCTACGAG.

About this clone itself: Read sequence stops 3 residues before the CDR3 end, and the germline J gene provides the missing end. The chain employs TRBV2 and TRBJ1-5; no definite D call. V was clipped by 4 bases and J by 1 base, with 11 bases between them. The CDR3 is 15 residues long. Per the germline V gene, CDR1 is SNHLY and CDR2 is FYNNEI. The covered CDR3 bases are TGTGCCAGCAGTGTCAGTTCAGTGAGCAATCAGCCC. It encodes CASSVSSVSNQP. The whole CDR3 protein is CASSVSSVSNQPQHF. The full variable domain, rest sourced from reference TRBV2 and TRBJ1-5, is EPEVTQTPSHQVTQMGQEVILRCVPISNHLYFYWYRQILGQKVEFLVSFYNNEISEKSEIFDDQFSVERPDGSNFTLKIRSTKLEDSAMYFCASSVSSVSNQPQHFGDGTRLSIL.

This clone was detected ten times or more. Coverage ceases 3 residues before the CDR3 finishes, and the germline J gene fills in the end. The V call is TRBV20-1, the J call TRBJ2-1; 9 nucleotides line up with TRBD2. V lost 2 bases to trimming and J lost 1 base; unmatched junction nucleotides: 9. This CDR3 is built from 17 residues. Germline V gene sequence: CDR1 DFQATT, CDR2 SNEGSKA (reference sequence). Here the CDR3 reads CSARSYLAGTSYNEQFF. CDR3 DNA (partial): TGCAGTGCTAGATCTTATCTAGCGGGAACTTCCTACAATGAG.

In its sample, this clone was seen many times. The read comes to an end 3 residues before the CDR3 does, leaving the germline J gene to fill in the end. This sequence joins TRBV7-2 and TRBJ2-3, with D uncertain. The germline V gene has CDR1 SGHTA and CDR2 FQGNSA. The V and J ends lost 2 bases and 1 base respectively, with 10 bases between them. The CDR3 runs 15 residues. The covered CDR3 bases are TGTGCCAGCAGCTTATCTGCGGTAGGCACAGATACG. Protein product: CASSLSAVGTDT. The entire CDR3 protein reads CASSLSAVGTDTQYF.

There are many counts of this clone. The read is 3 residues too short to cover the CDR3 end, so that end is filled in from the germline J gene. The J gene is TRBJ2-7, the V gene TRBV29-1, with 9 bases that match TRBD2. The CDR3 covers 13 residues. Losses at the gene ends were 6 bases for V and 2 bases for J; bases not matched to a gene: 5. Germline loops: CDR1 SQVTM, CDR2 ANQGSEA. The CDR3 DNA, read in part, is TGCAGCGTCCAGGGACTAGCTACCTACGAG. Protein sequence: CSVQGLATYE. The entire CDR3 protein reads CSVQGLATYEQYF.

This clone was detected ten times or more. The CDR3 is cut off 3 residues early in the read; its end comes from the germline J gene. The genes are TRBV5-4 and TRBJ2-5; 10 bases agree with TRBD2. The germline V gene has CDR1 SGHNT and CDR2 YYREEE (reference sequence). The ends lost 5 bases at V and 1 base at J; junction bases unmatched: 8. CDR3 length: 16 residues. CDR3 bases read: TGTGCCAGCAGAAACTGGACTAGCGGCGCCCAAGAGACC. As protein: CASRNWTSGAQET. The whole CDR3 sequence reads CASRNWTSGAQETQYF.

This clone was picked up many times. This chain's CDR3 is CASSRDGGGDTGELFF. Partial CDR3 DNA: TGTGCCAGCAGCAGGGACGGTGGCGGGGACACCGGGGAG. The chain has TRBV2 and TRBJ2-2, with a tentative D call TRBD2 (6 bases). The CDR3 end is not reached by the read, which stops 3 residues before it; the germline J gene fills it in. The CDR3 is made up of 16 amino acids. The V end lost 6 bases, the J end lost 3 bases, and 17 bases lay between the germline ends. Germline CDR1 reads SNHLY; CDR2 reads FYNNEI.

This clone has at least ten counts. The read ends 3 residues shy of where the CDR3 ends; the end is completed using the germline J gene. The gene calls are TRBV20-1 and TRBJ1-2, with 8 bases matching TRBD1. The V gene's germline CDR1 is DFQATT and CDR2 SNEGSKA (reference sequence). This CDR3 contains 13 residues. The CDR3 DNA, read in part, is TGCAGTCCGAGAGGGCAGGGGGCAGAGGGC. Translated: CSPRGQGAEG. The CDR3 in full is CSPRGQGAEGYTF.

In this sample, this clone turned up many times. With the read ending 3 residues before the CDR3 end, the germline J gene is used to fill in that end. This sequence joins TRBV20-1 and TRBJ2-3; 15 bases line up with TRBD2. Trimming took 1 base from V and 0 from J; bases not matched to a gene: 17. The CDR3 runs 22 residues. CDR1 is DFQATT, CDR2 SNEGSKA, per germline (reference sequence). CDR3 DNA (partial): TGCAGTGCTAGAGCCCGGTTCTGGACTAGCGGGAGGGGGGGATCTAGCACAGATACG. Amino acid sequence: CSARARFWTSGRGGSSTDT. The entire CDR3 reads CSARARFWTSGRGGSSTDTQYF.

This clone was seen repeatedly, ten times or more. With the read ending 3 residues before the CDR3 end, the germline J gene is used to fill in that end. The sample carries other DNA sequences with the same CDR3. The chain couples TRBV20-1 to TRBJ2-5, with 9 bases aligning to TRBD1. The CDR3 contains 14 residues. V lost 1 base, J lost 5 bases, and 5 bases stayed unmatched. Looked up from germline, CDR1 is DFQATT and CDR2 is SNEGSKA (reference sequence). CDR3 residues: CSARGTGVGETQYF. The CDR3 DNA, read in part, is TGCAGTGCTAGAGGGACAGGGGTAGGGGAGACC.

In its sample, this clone was seen many times. The DNA ends 3 residues before the CDR3 does, and the rest of the CDR3 is filled in from the germline J gene. J is TRBJ2-7 and V is TRBV11-2; maybe TRBD1 (6 bases). The ends were cut back, 1 base at V and 4 bases at J, with 14 bases in the middle. This CDR3 spans 15 amino acids. CDR1 SGHAT and CDR2 FQNNGV come from the germline V gene. The CDR3 sequence: CASSLVRQVNYEQYF. CDR3 DNA (partial): TGTGCCAGCAGCTTAGTGCGACAGGTGAATTACGAG.

This clone was seen many times. CDR3 region: CASSRQGVVSGANVLTF. The sequenced part of the CDR3 DNA is TGTGCCAGTAGTCGACAGGGGGTCGTCTCTGGGGCCAACGTC. The chain uses TRBV19 and TRBJ2-6; TRBD1 matches at 9 bases. Sequencing ends 3 residues short of the CDR3 end; the germline J gene provides the rest. Losses at the gene ends were 5 bases for V and 0 bases for J; bases not matched to a gene: 5. The CDR3 has 17 residues. Germline CDR1 LNHDA, CDR2 SQIVND (reference sequence).

Ten or more counts support this clone. The read finishes 3 residues shy of the CDR3 end, and the germline J gene is used to complete it. This chain connects TRBV12-5 to TRBJ2-7; D possibly corresponds to TRBD2 (6 bases). Per germline, CDR1 LGHNT and CDR2 FRNRAP. The V end was cut by 3 bases, the J end by 6 bases, with 6 bases between. This CDR3 is 11 amino acids long. Incomplete CDR3 DNA: TGTGCTAGTGGTTTCGGGGGCGAG. This gives the protein CASGFGGE. In full, the CDR3 reads CASGFGGEQYF.

This clone occurred many times. The read terminates 3 residues ahead of where the CDR3 ends, so the germline J gene completes it. The chain carries TRBV18 and TRBJ1-6; D perhaps matches TRBD1 (6 bases). This CDR3 region has 16 residues. V was trimmed by 3 bases and J by 5 bases, leaving 14 bases between them. Germline V gene data show CDR1 as KGHSH and CDR2 as LQKENI. Incomplete CDR3 DNA: TGTGCCAGCTCACCCCGAGTCACAGGGAATAATTCACCC. This sequence encodes CASSPRVTGNNSP. Given in full, the CDR3 is CASSPRVTGNNSPLHF.

In this sample, this clone turned up many times. From the germline J gene comes the end of the CDR3, since the read stops 3 residues before it. This rearrangement joins TRBV20-1 to TRBJ1-6; D is ambiguous. From germline, CDR1 is DFQATT and CDR2 SNEGSKA (reference sequence). Trimming removed 6 bases from V and 10 bases from J, with 22 bases in between. The CDR3 has 15 residues. This chain's CDR3 is CSAEALGGEGSPLHF. CDR3 DNA (partial): TGCAGTGCCGAAGCCCTGGGCGGGGAAGGGTCACCC.

This clone was seen many times. With the read ending 3 residues before the CDR3 end, the germline J gene is used to fill in that end. This rearrangement joins TRBV28 to TRBJ2-5; D uncertain. The CDR3 is 13 amino acids. CDR1 is MDHEN and CDR2 is SYDVKM in the germline V gene. V was shortened by 5 bases and J by 5 bases, with 12 bases between the two germline ends. The CDR3 reads CASSLNYRETQYF. The sequenced CDR3 bases are TGTGCCAGCAGTCTCAACTATAGGGAGACC.